This is a list of T cell receptor beta chains from one sample in a study of blood T cell repertoires in COVID-19. Repertoires were generated with immunoSEQ multiplex PCR, while TCRdb's copy carries only in-frame clones and drops some. The table records about 9,000 clones, 80% to 90% of them present only once. The sequenced sample was peripheral blood. The receptors shown here come from a human donor in a cohort sampled during active COVID-19. Each CDR3 is given with its conserved first and last residue. Each record gives: V gene, J gene, D gene, CDR3 protein. The D gene is left open where the match is weak.

TRBV7-6	TRBJ2-7	TRBD1	CASSLAGQDYEQYF
TRBV5-6	TRBJ1-2	-	CASSLAGGPTGYTF
TRBV3-1/TRBV3-2	TRBJ1-5	-	CASSLVRGFPSNQPQHF
TRBV2	TRBJ1-2	TRBD1	CASSEGGQGSYGYTF
TRBV7-9	TRBJ1-5	-	CASSLNLNQPQHF
TRBV6-1	TRBJ2-2	-	CASSELTNTGELFF
TRBV27	TRBJ1-6	TRBD1	CASSWTGGNSPLHF
TRBV4-2	TRBJ2-3	-	CASSQNWAAGDTQYF
TRBV29-1	TRBJ1-1	-	CSVEDGGGTEAFF
TRBV11-2	TRBJ2-5	-	CASSFAAYQETQYF
TRBV3-1/TRBV3-2	TRBJ2-7	TRBD2	CASSSRGGQGEQYF
TRBV3-1/TRBV3-2	TRBJ2-3	TRBD1	CASSLRQGRSTDTQYF
TRBV3-1/TRBV3-2	TRBJ2-7	-	CASSQQYEQYF
TRBV9	TRBJ1-2	-	CASSVGWALSYGYTF
TRBV7-2	TRBJ2-7	-	CASSLSYVRVYEQYF
TRBV19	TRBJ2-1	-	CASSDSGTGGNEQFF
TRBV29-1	TRBJ1-2	-	CSVYTLDSSNYGYTF
TRBV4-1	TRBJ2-7	-	CASSRGQGIGEQYF
TRBV28	TRBJ1-2	-	CASSLQGGSLYYGYTF
TRBV20-1	TRBJ2-1	TRBD1	CSASEGQGISYNEQFF
TRBV6-5	TRBJ1-2	-	CASREGGNYGYTF
TRBV19	TRBJ2-7	-	CASSSQGRSYEQYF